This TCR beta chain was captured by sequencing in a study of blood T cells in healthy people across ages. Trimming took 5 bases from V and 1 from J; bases not matched to a gene: 5. In germline, CDR1 is DFQATT, CDR2 SNEGSKA (reference sequence). There are 15 residues in the CDR3. PCR was performed a second time for about 7 to 11 cycles using a sample-barcoded 5' primer and a J-beta primer mix. TCRdb reprocessed the 5' RACE reads via MiXCR and lists one record per CDR3 protein. The sample lists around 970,000 distinct CDR3 sequences, roughly half seen once, with about a fifth in the top ten. The rearrangement joins TRBV20-1 to TRBJ2-3; TRBD2 aligns across 11 bases. The sequencing input was blood. The source is a woman aged 55-70 years in good health. The CDR3 region has the DNA TGCAGTGCTCAAAGGACTAGCGGGCGCACAGATACGCAGTATTTT. Protein sequence: CSAQRTSGRTDTQYF.